This T cell receptor beta chain was captured by sequencing in a study of T cells in localized non-small cell lung cancer. The CDR3 is 14 residues long. Between the trimmed V and J ends, which lost 2 bases and 0 bases, there was a span of 8 bases. The V gene's germline CDR1 is GTSNPN and CDR2 SVGIG (reference sequence). A remark on this clone: The antigen is not known.

Sequencing was performed with immunoSEQ multiplex PCR; in TCRdb, only in-frame clones are kept and a portion is missing. The sample lists about 21,000 clones; approximately 87% were seen once. Study-level findings and limits: Uninvolved nearby lung showed the greatest T cell clonality, exceeding that found in tumor. Heterogeneity stays possible, as sequencing covered only one tumor region. For the top 100 tumor clones, a median around 55 also appeared in adjacent lung. Higher T cell density in the blood was associated with longer overall survival, whereas higher adjacent-lung clonality associated with shorter survival.

This chain links TRBV30 with TRBJ1-5; D gene uncertain. This specimen was PBMCs, taken before any cancer treatment. This TCR came from a woman between 35 and 70 years old with stage II squamous cell lung carcinoma. Here the CDR3 reads CAWSIARSNQPQHF. The CDR3 region has the DNA TGTGCCTGGAGTATTGCACGTAGCAATCAGCCCCAGCATTTT.